Shown below are 17 T cell receptor beta chains from a single sample sequenced in a study of T cell responses to AZD1222 COVID-19 vaccine. Clones were read by immunoSEQ multiplex PCR, and TCRdb kept only the in-frame ones, dropping some. The sample has roughly 270,000 clones; around 93% are singletons. The source material was peripheral blood, sampled 28 days after the second AZD1222 dose. These receptors originate from an adult who received the AZD1222 COVID-19 vaccine.

The chain uses TRBV28 and TRBJ1-2, with 7 nucleotides matching TRBD1. V lost 6 bases to trimming and J lost 4 bases; unmatched junction nucleotides: 14. This CDR3 has 16 amino acids. Germline CDR1 is MDHEN and CDR2 is SYDVKM. The CDR3: CASRSTGEGYFYGYTF. The CDR3 DNA sequence: TGTGCCAGCAGATCCACAGGGGAAGGTTATTTCTATGGCTACACCTTC.

This CDR3 is CASRLQGGDTQYF. DNA for the CDR3: TGTGCCAGCAGATTACAGGGTGGCGATACGCAGTATTTT. The J gene is TRBJ2-3, the V gene TRBV28; D may be TRBD1 (6 bases). The CDR3 is 13 residues long. Germline V gene data show CDR1 as MDHEN and CDR2 as SYDVKM. Trimming pared 6 bases from V and 6 bases from J, leaving 13 bases between.

V is TRBV30 and J is TRBJ1-6, with 9 bases fitting TRBD1. CDR1 is GTSNPN, CDR2 SVGIG, per germline (reference sequence). CDR3 length: 17 amino acids. The J segment lost 6 bases and the V segment lost 3 bases, leaving 12 bases of the junction unmatched. CDR3 sequence reads: CAWSHLLRDRANSPLHF. CDR3 in DNA: TGTGCCTGGAGCCACCTCCTCCGGGACAGGGCTAATTCACCCCTCCACTTT.

The CDR3 DNA is TGTGCCAGCAGTGAAACCCGGTCAAGGCAGTACTTC. It translates to CASSETRSRQYF. This rearrangement joins TRBV25-1 to TRBJ2-7, with D hard to call. This CDR3 contains 12 residues. CDR1 and CDR2 from the germline V gene are MGHDK and SYGVNS. Trimming stripped 2 bases from V and 9 bases from J, with 11 bases between.

The V call is TRBV3-1 (or the pseudogene TRBV3-2), the J call TRBJ2-7; 9 bases match TRBD2. Germline loops: CDR1 LGHDT, CDR2 YNNKEL (reference sequence). The J segment lost 13 bases and the V segment lost 4 bases, leaving 17 bases of the junction unmatched. The CDR3 runs to 15 residues. The CDR3 sequence is CASSPTLISAGGIYF. CDR3 in DNA: TGTGCCAGCAGCCCAACTTTGATCTCAGCGGGAGGAATCTACTTC.

In the case of this clone: The sample holds other DNA sequences that translate to the same CDR3. This sequence joins TRBV5-1 and TRBJ2-3, with D perhaps matching TRBD2 (5 bases). The V gene lost 0 bases and the J gene lost 1 base, with 9 bases spanning the gap. This CDR3 has 15 residues. Germline V gene lookup returns CDR1 SGHRS and CDR2 YFSETQ. CDR3 sequence reads: CASSLGTGGTDTQYF. The CDR3 DNA reads TGCGCCAGCAGCTTGGGTACCGGGGGCACAGATACGCAGTATTTT. The whole variable domain, remainder taken from reference TRBV5-1 and TRBJ2-3, is KAGVTQTPRYLIKTRGQQVTLSCSPISGHRSVSWYQQTPGQGLQFLFEYFSETQRNKGNFPGRFSGRQFSNSRSEMNVSTLELGDSALYLCASSLGTGGTDTQYFGPGTRLTVL.

CDR3 coding DNA: TGCGCCAGCAGCCGGTACGGACAGGGCCCCTACGAGCAGTACTTC. Translating it yields CASSRYGQGPYEQYF. The J gene is TRBJ2-7, the V gene TRBV5-1, with 8 positions matching TRBD1. With V trimmed by 4 bases and J by 2 bases, 8 bases remained unmatched. This CDR3 contains 15 residues. The germline V gene has CDR1 SGHRS and CDR2 YFSETQ.

The rearrangement links TRBV28 to TRBJ1-1; possible D gene TRBD1, 5 bases. Trimming removed 6 bases at V and 1 base at J, with 15 bases between. The CDR3 covers 15 residues. Germline V gene data show CDR1 as MDHEN and CDR2 as SYDVKM. CDR3 DNA sequence: TGTGCCAGCAGAACCCCGGGGGAATGGAACACTGAAGCTTTCTTT. Translated: CASRTPGEWNTEAFF.

This clone is a singleton in its sample. In DNA form, the CDR3 reads TGTGCCAGCAGTACCTTGTACCAAGAGACCCAGTACTTC. Protein: CASSTLYQETQYF. V and J are TRBV12-3 or TRBV12-4 and TRBJ2-5, with D uncertain. V was trimmed by 5 bases and J by 0 bases, leaving 7 bases between them. The CDR3 length is 13 residues.

The genes are TRBV4-2 and TRBJ1-5; maybe TRBD1 (5 bases). V was clipped by 0 bases and J by 3 bases, with 6 bases between them. Germline V gene lookup returns CDR1 LGHNA and CDR2 YNFKEQ. CDR3 size: 14 residues. The CDR3 region is CASSQEGPNQPQHF. In DNA, the CDR3 is TGTGCCAGCAGCCAAGAGGGACCCAATCAGCCCCAGCATTTT.

This clone was observed once. The chain's CDR3 is CSVVIAGGPTDTQYF. As DNA, the CDR3 is TGCAGCGTTGTTATAGCGGGGGGCCCCACAGATACGCAGTATTTT. This chain connects TRBV29-1 to TRBJ2-3; 10 nucleotides match TRBD2. The length of the CDR3 is 15 residues. V was pared by 4 bases and J by 2 bases, with 6 bases of the junction left unmatched. Germline CDR1 is SQVTM and CDR2 is ANQGSEA.

V and J are TRBV7-8 and TRBJ1-2; 7 nucleotides match TRBD1. Germline values: CDR1 SGHVS, CDR2 FQNEAQ. With 2 bases clipped from V and 4 bases from J, the junction kept 4 bases outside the gene matches. This CDR3 comprises 14 residues. In DNA, the CDR3 is TGTGCCAGCAGCTTAAATACAGGGGCCTATGGCTACACCTTC. As protein: CASSLNTGAYGYTF.

The chain uses TRBV5-1 and TRBJ2-3; maybe TRBD1 (6 bases). Trimming pared 1 base from V and 1 base from J, leaving 10 bases between. Germline CDR1 and CDR2: SGHRS and YFSETQ. This CDR3 spans 15 amino acids. CDR3 nucleotides: TGCGCCAGCAGCTTGAGGGCAGGGGGCACAGATACGCAGTATTTT. Its protein product is CASSLRAGGTDTQYF.

The chain links TRBV7-9 to TRBJ1-2, with 10 bases that match TRBD1. The CDR3 sequence is 16 residues long. V lost 0 bases, J lost 8 bases, and 9 bases stayed unmatched. The germline gives CDR1 SEHNR, CDR2 FQNEAQ (reference sequence). CDR3 DNA sequence: TGTGCCAGCAGCTTAGCCTGGGACAGGGGAAAGGGCGGCTACACCTTC. It translates to CASSLAWDRGKGGYTF.

The V gene is TRBV27, the J gene TRBJ1-6, with D unclear. The CDR3 is made up of 12 amino acids. V was trimmed by 8 bases and J by 7 bases, leaving 9 bases between them. Germline CDR1 is MNHEY and CDR2 is SMNVEV (reference sequence). The CDR3 bases are TGTGCCAGCGGTCCGGGGAATTCACCCCTCCACTTT. This sequence encodes CASGPGNSPLHF.

This sequence joins TRBV28 and TRBJ2-7, with 7 bases identical to TRBD1. V was pared by 4 bases and J by 0 bases, with 0 bases of the junction left unmatched. Germline lookup yields CDR1 MDHEN and CDR2 SYDVKM. The CDR3 sequence is 13 residues long. For the CDR3, the DNA is TGTGCCAGCAGTTGGGACAGCTCCTACGAGCAGTACTTC. Encoded protein: CASSWDSSYEQYF.

This chain links TRBV10-2 with TRBJ2-3; D is possibly TRBD1 or TRBD2 (5 bases each). Trimming took 6 bases from V and 5 from J, leaving 9 bases between them. The length of the CDR3 is 12 residues. Germline CDR1 and CDR2: WSHSY and SAAADI. The CDR3 is CASRLGRDTQYF. The DNA for the CDR3 is TGCGCCAGCAGACTGGGACGAGATACGCAGTATTTT.